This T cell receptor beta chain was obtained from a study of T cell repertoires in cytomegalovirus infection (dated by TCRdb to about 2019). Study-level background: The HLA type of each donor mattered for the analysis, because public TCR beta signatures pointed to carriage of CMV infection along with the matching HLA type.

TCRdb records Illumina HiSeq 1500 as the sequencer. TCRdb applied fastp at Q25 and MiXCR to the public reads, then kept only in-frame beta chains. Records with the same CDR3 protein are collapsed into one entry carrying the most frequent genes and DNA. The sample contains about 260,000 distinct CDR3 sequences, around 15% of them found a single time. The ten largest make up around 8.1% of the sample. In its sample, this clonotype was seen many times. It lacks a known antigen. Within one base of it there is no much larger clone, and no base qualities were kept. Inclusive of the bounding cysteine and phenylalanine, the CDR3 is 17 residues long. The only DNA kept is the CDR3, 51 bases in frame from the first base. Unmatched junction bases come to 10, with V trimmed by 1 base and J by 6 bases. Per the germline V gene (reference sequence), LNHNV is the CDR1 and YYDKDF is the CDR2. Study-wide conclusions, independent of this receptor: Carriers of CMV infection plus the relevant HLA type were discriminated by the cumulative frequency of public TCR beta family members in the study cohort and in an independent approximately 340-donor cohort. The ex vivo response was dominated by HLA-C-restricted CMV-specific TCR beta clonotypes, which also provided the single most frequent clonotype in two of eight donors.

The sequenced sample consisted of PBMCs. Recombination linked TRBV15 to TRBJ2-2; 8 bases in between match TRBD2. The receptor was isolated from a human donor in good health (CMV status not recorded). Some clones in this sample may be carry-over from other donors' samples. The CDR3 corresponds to CATSRVRTSPRAGELFF. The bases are TGTGCCACCAGCAGAGTTAGGACTAGCCCCCGGGCCGGGGAGCTGTTTTTT.